The source of this T cell receptor beta chain is a study of Tregs in tolerant kidney transplant recipients. Trimming at V came to 3 bases and at J to 4 bases, leaving 3 bases not matched to a gene. From germline, CDR1 is SGHRS and CDR2 YFSETQ. The CDR3 has 14 amino acids. In the case of this clone: The sequence runs out 3 residues before the end of the CDR3; the remainder is reconstructed from the germline J gene.

Generated by immunoSEQ multiplex PCR, the TCRdb table keeps only in-frame clones and is missing some. The sample has 25,000 to 35,000 clones, and its top ten clones hold under 9%. Sequences were derived from CD8+ T cells from blood, sampled before the transplant. The chain employs TRBV5-1 and TRBJ1-4; 7 nucleotides match TRBD1. This clonotype was sampled from a human donor who received a combined kidney and bone marrow transplant. CDR3 amino acids: CASSSTGVNEKLFF. CDR3 bases read: TGCGCCAGCAGCTCAACAGGGGTTAATGAAAAA.